One and the same sample provided the 24 T cell receptor beta chains below, sequenced in a study of cytomegalovirus exposure and HLA in healthy donors. Primers for the PCR totalled 60 Vbeta and 13 Jbeta. The assay was immunoSEQ multiplex PCR, and TCRdb's table has in-frame clones only and misses some. Altogether about 82,000 clones are present, around 74% being singletons, with the ten largest covering about 6.2%. Material: PBMCs. These receptors all stem from a woman aged 50 to 60 in good health and CMV-seropositive.

The rearrangement links TRBV7-6 to TRBJ2-2; D is ambiguous. Trimming left V 4 bases short and J 0 bases short, with 9 bases between. The germline CDR1 and CDR2 sequences are SGHVS and FNYEAQ. The CDR3 runs 15 residues. In nucleotides, the CDR3 is TGTGCCAGCAGCTCCCGCCGCGCGAACACCGGGGAGCTGTTTTTT. Protein: CASSSRRANTGELFF.

This clone was detected a few times. The chain recombines TRBV13 with TRBJ1-3, with D unclear. Germline CDR1 PRHDT, CDR2 FYEKMQ (reference sequence). The CDR3 runs 13 residues. Trimming shortened V by 5 bases and J by 0 bases, and 5 bases separated the two germline ends. Here the CDR3 reads CASSESSGNTIYF. Here the CDR3 DNA reads TGTGCCAGCAGCGAGAGCTCTGGAAACACCATATATTTT.

Regarding this clone: Its ends do not fully match the called genes, so a read error is possible. The genes are TRBV10-3 and TRBJ2-2; 8 nucleotides line up with TRBD2. The CDR3 is 14 residues long. Germline V lookup: CDR1 ENHRY, CDR2 SYGVKD. The CDR3 DNA is TGTGCCAGCAGTGAAGCGGGAGACACCGGGGAGCTGTTTTTT. Its protein is CASSEAGDTGELFF.

V gene TRBV7-9 combines with J gene TRBJ1-4, with TRBD1 matching 7 bases. This CDR3 has 15 residues. J was trimmed by 5 bases and V by 5 bases; bases with no gene match: 8. Germline V gene data show CDR1 as SEHNR and CDR2 as FQNEAQ (reference sequence). CDR3 protein: CASSVPGQFNEKLFF. CDR3 in DNA: TGTGCCAGCAGCGTACCGGGACAGTTCAATGAAAAACTGTTTTTT.

The chain's CDR3 is CASSLVGSYEQYF. The DNA for the CDR3 is TGCGCCAGCAGCTTGGTCGGTTCCTACGAGCAGTACTTC. This chain links TRBV5-1 with TRBJ2-7; D unresolved. Germline CDR1 SGHRS, CDR2 YFSETQ. The CDR3 totals 13 residues. Deletions cut 0 bases from V and 1 base from J, with 5 bases between.

The chain recombines TRBV7-9 with TRBJ2-1, with 10 bases aligning to TRBD2. The CDR3 runs 17 residues. V lost 3 bases, J lost 8 bases, and 13 bases stayed unmatched. Germline assignment: CDR1 SEHNR and CDR2 FQNEAQ (reference sequence). CDR3 amino acids: CASSLAGTSGTNYEQFF. The CDR3 DNA sequence: TGTGCCAGCAGCTTGGCGGGAACTAGCGGGACTAACTATGAGCAGTTCTTC.

V gene TRBV27 combines with J gene TRBJ2-7; D not certain. Between the trimmed V and J ends, which lost 7 bases and 3 bases, there was a span of 10 bases. The germline gives CDR1 MNHEY, CDR2 SMNVEV (reference sequence). The CDR3 consists of 12 residues. CDR3 region: CASTQTYYEQYF. CDR3 bases: TGTGCCAGCACTCAAACCTACTACGAGCAGTACTTC.

The gene calls are TRBV7-6 and TRBJ2-1, with 12 bases matching TRBD1. The germline gives CDR1 SGHVS, CDR2 FNYEAQ. The CDR3 runs to 16 residues. The V gene end was trimmed by 4 bases and the J gene end by 5 bases; junction bases not matched to a gene: 6. The CDR3 here is CASSSRGQGANNEQFF. Here the CDR3 DNA reads TGTGCCAGCAGCTCGAGGGGACAGGGGGCGAACAATGAGCAGTTCTTC.

The chain combines TRBV30 with TRBJ1-5, with unresolved D. This CDR3 spans 14 amino acids. V was trimmed by 1 base and J by 5 bases, leaving 12 bases between them. Germline V gives CDR1 GTSNPN, CDR2 SVGIG (reference sequence). The CDR3 DNA reads TGTGCCTGGAGTGCTAAAACGGGTTATCAGCCCCAGCATTTT. Translating it yields CAWSAKTGYQPQHF.

The rearrangement links TRBV28 to TRBJ1-2; no firm D call. The CDR3 has 14 residues. Trimming pared 3 bases from V and 7 bases from J, leaving 15 bases between. Germline V gene lookup returns CDR1 MDHEN and CDR2 SYDVKM. Here the CDR3 reads CASSFGSSRAGYTF. CDR3 bases: TGTGCCAGCAGTTTCGGTTCTAGTCGCGCTGGCTACACCTTC.

The chain has TRBV27 and TRBJ2-7; the D gene is possibly TRBD2 (5 bases). Germline CDR1 reads MNHEY; CDR2 reads SMNVEV (reference sequence). The CDR3 length is 11 residues. Trimming took 8 bases from V and 4 from J, leaving 9 bases between them. The CDR3 protein is CASSRGYEQYF. CDR3 coding DNA: TGTGCCAGCTCCCGCGGGTACGAGCAGTACTTC.

The chain uses TRBV5-6 and TRBJ2-7; 9 bases match TRBD2. This CDR3 is 15 amino acids long. Germline V lookup: CDR1 SGHDT, CDR2 YYEEEE. Germline trimming cut 0 bases from V and 5 bases from J; bases unmatched to any gene: 6. For the CDR3, the DNA is TGTGCCAGCAGCTTGGGTTCTAGCGGGAACGACGAGCAGTACTTC. Translating gives CASSLGSSGNDEQYF. Using reference TRBV5-6 and TRBJ2-7 for the parts outside the CDR3, the full variable domain is DAGVTQSPTHLIKTRGQQVTLRCSPKSGHDTVSWYQQALGQGPQFIFQYYEEEERQRGNFPDRFSGHQFPNYSSELNVNALLLGDSALYLCASSLGSSGNDEQYFGPGTRLTVT.

This sequence joins TRBV9 and TRBJ1-2; 9 bases are shared with TRBD1. Per germline, CDR1 SGDLS and CDR2 YYNGEE. This CDR3 comprises 15 residues. After removal of 3 bases from V and 7 bases from J, the junction contained 10 bases not matched to a gene. CDR3 in amino acids: CASSALQGAPSGYTF. The DNA of the CDR3 is TGTGCCAGCAGCGCCTTACAGGGGGCGCCGAGTGGCTACACCTTC.

The chain is built from TRBV25-1 and TRBJ2-3, with TRBD2 matching over 15 bases. The CDR3 length is 15 residues. J lost 10 bases, V lost 4 bases, and 6 bases had no gene match. CDR1 and CDR2 from the germline V gene are MGHDK and SYGVNS. The CDR3 coding sequence is TGTGCCAGCAGTGGCAGGGGACTAGCGGGAGGACCGCAGTATTTT. This sequence encodes CASSGRGLAGGPQYF.

This clone appeared a few times. In DNA, the CDR3 is TGTGCCAGCAGCGCAGGTTCCCCGTTGGGACTAGTTTTTGCCTACGAGCAGTACTTC. Its protein product is CASSAGSPLGLVFAYEQYF. The gene calls are TRBV7-9 and TRBJ2-7; 8 bases map to TRBD2. Germline values: CDR1 SEHNR, CDR2 FQNEAQ (reference sequence). After removal of 5 bases from V and 2 bases from J, the junction contained 20 bases not matched to a gene. This CDR3 spans 19 amino acids. Together with reference TRBV7-9 and TRBJ2-7, the CDR3 gives the full variable domain: DTGVSQNPRHKITKRGQNVTFRCDPISEHNRLYWYRQTLGQGPEFLTYFQNEAQLEKSRLLSDRFSAERPKGSFSTLEIQRTEQGDSAMYLCASSAGSPLGLVFAYEQYFGPGTRLTVT.

The V and J genes are TRBV7-9 and TRBJ2-1; possibly TRBD2 for D (5 bases). The CDR3 spans 12 residues. Germline-derived CDR1 and CDR2 are SEHNR and FQNEAQ (reference sequence). Trimming pared 7 bases from V and 7 bases from J, leaving 11 bases between. This CDR3 reads CASTKEGNEQFF. In DNA, the CDR3 is TGTGCCAGCACCAAAGAGGGTAATGAGCAGTTCTTC.

The rearrangement joins TRBV6-5 to TRBJ1-5; D uncertain. Germline values: CDR1 MNHEY, CDR2 SVGAGI. The ends were cut back, 8 bases at V and 0 bases at J, with 11 bases in the middle. The CDR3 covers 14 residues. CDR3 nucleotide sequence: TGTGCCAGCGCCCCACCGGGTAGCAATCAGCCCCAGCATTTT. Amino acids: CASAPPGSNQPQHF.

V is TRBV15 and J is TRBJ2-6; TRBD1 agrees at 8 bases. The V and J ends lost 0 bases and 3 bases, in that order; junction bases with no gene match: 4. Germline V CDR1 and CDR2: LNHNV, YYDKDF (reference sequence). This CDR3 is 17 amino acids long. The DNA for the CDR3 is TGTGCCACCAGCAGAGACAGGGGGCGCGGTGGGGCCAACGTCCTGACTTTC. Protein product: CATSRDRGRGGANVLTF.

Here the CDR3 reads CASNRDTTYEQYF. The DNA of the CDR3 is TGTGCCTCAAATCGGGACACAACCTACGAGCAGTACTTC. The V call is TRBV30, the J call TRBJ2-7, with D possibly TRBD1 on 6 matching bases. Deletions cut 7 bases from V and 2 bases from J, with 15 bases between. The CDR3 has 13 amino acids. Germline V gene lookup returns CDR1 GTSNPN and CDR2 SVGIG (reference sequence).

The chain couples TRBV12-5 to TRBJ1-1; the match to TRBD1 covers 7 bases. V shed 1 base, J shed 4 bases, and the junction held 0 bases outside the gene matches. CDR1 and CDR2 from the germline V gene are LGHNT and FRNRAP. The CDR3 is 13 residues long. The CDR3 sequence: CASGLGQGTEAFF. As DNA, the CDR3 is TGTGCTAGTGGTTTGGGACAGGGCACTGAAGCTTTCTTT.

This rearrangement joins TRBV9 to TRBJ2-1; 8 bases fit TRBD2. Trimming took 3 bases from V and 0 from J; bases not matched to a gene: 5. CDR3 length: 16 residues. From germline, CDR1 is SGDLS and CDR2 YYNGEE. CDR3 bases: TGTGCCAGCAGCGGAAACGGGAGGGCCTCCTACAATGAGCAGTTCTTC. Amino acid sequence: CASSGNGRASYNEQFF.

The chain recombines TRBV5-8 with TRBJ2-1, with TRBD2 matching over 12 bases. The V gene end was trimmed by 3 bases and the J gene end by 1 base; junction bases not matched to a gene: 11. This CDR3 has 19 amino acids. In germline, CDR1 is SGHTS, CDR2 YDEGEE. Here the CDR3 DNA reads TGTGCCAGCAGCTCCGCACGGCTAGCGGGAGGGCGGTCCTACAATGAGCAGTTCTTC. It encodes CASSSARLAGGRSYNEQFF.

The chain links TRBV4-1 to TRBJ2-2; TRBD2 matches 8 bases. Germline V gene lookup returns CDR1 MGHRA and CDR2 YSYEKL. V was clipped by 3 bases and J by 5 bases; unmatched bases: 5. This CDR3 contains 15 residues. Written as DNA, the CDR3 is TGCGCCAGCAGCCAGGTAGCGGGAAGAACCGGGGAGCTGTTTTTT. Protein sequence: CASSQVAGRTGELFF.

CDR3 protein: CASRPTGLYNEQFF. The CDR3 DNA reads as TGTGCCAGCAGACCGACAGGACTTTACAATGAGCAGTTCTTC. J is TRBJ2-1 and V is TRBV7-9; the D gene is possibly TRBD1 (6 bases). V lost 6 bases to trimming and J lost 4 bases, with 13 bases between them. The CDR3 length is 14 residues. Germline CDR1 reads SEHNR; CDR2 reads FQNEAQ (reference sequence).